These 13 T cell receptor beta chains were sequenced from one sample in a study of T-cell reconstitution after alpha-beta-depleted transplantation in children. Study-level findings and limits: The main origin of T-cell counts and diversity one year after transplant was newly produced T cells.

Preparation of the TCRbeta library used unique molecular identifiers. A single record per CDR3 protein comes from TCRdb applying MiXCR to the PCR reads. This table holds a few hundred thousand distinct CDR3 sequences, approximately 7.3% found once. What these receptors recognize is not known. This material consisted of peripheral blood, taken 360 days after TCRalphabeta/CD19-depleted stem cell transplant. The receptor source for this set is a female patient younger than 10 who had a stem cell transplant for Fanconi anemia, so the T cells may come from the graft donor.

The gene calls are TRBV3-1 and TRBJ2-7, with TRBD2 identical over 13 bases. V lost 11 bases and J lost 2; bases outside the gene matches: 21. Per the germline V gene, CDR1 is LGHDT and CDR2 is YNNKEL (reference sequence). The CDR3 consists of 19 residues. The DNA for the CDR3 is TGTGCCTTCAGACCTAGACTAGCGGGGGGCCCTACCAACCCCTACGAGCAGTACTTC. This codes for CAFRPRLAGGPTNPYEQYF.

A few counts support this clonotype. The CDR3 DNA sequence: TGCGCCAGCAGCCAAGACATAGGGTCTGGGGCCAACGTCCTGACTTTC. This encodes CASSQDIGSGANVLTF. The V gene is TRBV4-3, the J gene TRBJ2-6; D not resolved. The CDR3 runs 16 residues. CDR1 LGHNA and CDR2 YSLEER come from the germline V gene. V lost 0 bases to trimming and J lost 1 base, with 7 bases between them.

This clonotype was picked up many times. The chain has TRBV4-2 and TRBJ1-1; 9 nucleotides match TRBD1. The V and J ends lost 3 bases and 2 bases, in that order; junction bases with no gene match: 13. CDR3 size: 18 residues. Germline V gene lookup returns CDR1 LGHNA and CDR2 YNFKEQ. CDR3 nucleotides: TGTGCCAGCAGCCACCATCCGGGACAGGGCGCCCAAAACACTGAAGCTTTCTTT. It is translated as CASSHHPGQGAQNTEAFF.

The chain links TRBV7-6 to TRBJ2-2, with a possible D match to TRBD1 (5 bases). Trimming left V 3 bases short and J 6 bases short, with 5 bases between. There are 12 residues in the CDR3. The germline V gene encodes CDR1 SGHVS and CDR2 FNYEAQ. The CDR3 loop is CASSLTAGELFF. CDR3 DNA: TGTGCCAGCAGCTTGACAGCCGGGGAGCTGTTTTTT.

This clonotype has a handful of counts. The rearrangement links TRBV15 to TRBJ2-2; the D gene is possibly TRBD1 (6 bases). The CDR3 has 16 residues. From germline, CDR1 is LNHNV and CDR2 YYDKDF (reference sequence). The V end was cut by 6 bases, the J end by 1 base, with 15 bases between. The CDR3 region has the DNA TGTGCCACCAGTCAGTACAGGGAATGGAACACCGGGGAGCTGTTTTTT. This gives the protein CATSQYREWNTGELFF.

This clonotype was seen at least ten times. Written as DNA, the CDR3 is TGCGCCAGCAGCCATGCGGGGGGGCTCACCGGGGAGCTGTTTTTT. Protein: CASSHAGGLTGELFF. J is TRBJ2-2 and V is TRBV4-3, with 9 bases matching TRBD2. CDR1 is LGHNA, CDR2 YSLEER, per germline. This CDR3 region has 15 residues. J was trimmed by 4 bases and V by 3 bases; bases with no gene match: 3.

The sample holds many counts of this clonotype. The J gene is TRBJ2-1, the V gene TRBV5-1; D is unclear. The CDR3 is 16 amino acids. Trimming left V 0 bases short and J 5 bases short, with 15 bases between. Germline CDR1 is SGHRS and CDR2 is YFSETQ. This chain's CDR3 is CASSLAYRPTDNEQFF. CDR3 nucleotide sequence: TGCGCCAGCAGCTTGGCGTACCGACCGACGGACAATGAGCAGTTCTTC.

This clonotype has a count of ten or more. The chain couples TRBV12-3 or TRBV12-4 to TRBJ1-1, with D possibly being TRBD1 (5 bases). This CDR3 is 12 amino acids long. The V and J ends lost 9 bases and 4 bases respectively, with 12 bases between them. The CDR3 DNA is TGTGCCAGTCGCAGGGCACCCACTGAAGCTTTCTTT. It yields the protein CASRRAPTEAFF.

This rearrangement joins TRBV9 to TRBJ2-7; 7 bases agree with TRBD1. The CDR3 spans 15 residues. After removal of 0 bases from V and 7 bases from J, the junction contained 10 bases not matched to a gene. Per germline, CDR1 SGDLS and CDR2 YYNGEE. Here the CDR3 reads CASSVDPTGLTEQYF. The CDR3, as DNA: TGTGCCAGCAGCGTAGATCCGACAGGGCTCACGGAGCAGTACTTC.

This clonotype was recorded at least ten times. This chain connects TRBV9 to TRBJ2-2, with D possibly matching TRBD1 (5 bases). This CDR3 comprises 15 residues. V was clipped by 1 base and J by 1 base, with 8 bases between them. CDR1 and CDR2 from the germline V gene are SGDLS and YYNGEE. CDR3 in amino acids: CASSVYTGNTGELFF. Here the CDR3 DNA reads TGTGCCAGCAGCGTATATACAGGGAACACCGGGGAGCTGTTTTTT.

V gene TRBV2 combines with J gene TRBJ2-7; 8 bases fit TRBD2. Germline V lookup: CDR1 SNHLY, CDR2 FYNNEI. J was trimmed by 3 bases and V by 4 bases; bases with no gene match: 5. There are 14 residues in the CDR3. CDR3 in DNA: TGTGCCAGCAGTGTGTCGCGGGGGGACTACGAGCAGTACTTC. This translates into CASSVSRGDYEQYF.

The rearrangement uses TRBV11-1 and TRBJ2-6, with 14 bases that match TRBD2. Trimming cost V 5 bases and J 3 bases; bases outside gene matches: 9. Germline CDR1 and CDR2: SGHAT and FQDESV (reference sequence). The CDR3 is made up of 19 amino acids. The CDR3 DNA follows: TGTGCCAGCAGCGAGGCCCGACTAGCGGGGGGGCTTGGGGCCAACGTCCTGACTTTC. Translating it yields CASSEARLAGGLGANVLTF.

This chain links TRBV6-1 with TRBJ2-1; D might be TRBD2 (5 bases). Per the germline V gene, CDR1 is MNHNS and CDR2 is SASEGT. The CDR3 contains 15 residues. Trimming stripped 0 bases from V and 3 bases from J, with 9 bases between. CDR3 amino acids: CASSEAIEGYNEQFF. In nucleotides, the CDR3 is TGTGCCAGCAGTGAAGCTATTGAGGGCTACAATGAGCAGTTCTTC.